The 7 T cell receptor beta chains below were found in one sample sequenced in a study of T cell changes during pregnancy in multiple sclerosis. TCRdb's copy holds only in-frame clones and misses some; the assay was immunoSEQ multiplex PCR. The data show fewer than 75,000 clones, 85% to 95% seen once. The starting material was peripheral blood, obtained after pregnancy. The receptor source for this set is a female donor in good health, enrolled as a control in a pregnancy study.

The chain employs TRBV28 and TRBJ1-2, with 7 bases aligning to TRBD1. CDR3 length: 16 residues. V dropped 6 bases and J dropped 8; count of bases not matched to a gene: 18. The germline CDR1 and CDR2 sequences are MDHEN and SYDVKM. Here the CDR3 reads CASSRGSTGLLRGYTF. As DNA, the CDR3 is TGTGCCAGCAGCCGAGGGTCGACAGGGCTGCTGCGGGGCTACACCTTC.

This rearrangement joins TRBV7-9 to TRBJ2-5; D uncertain. The length of the CDR3 is 14 residues. Per germline, CDR1 SEHNR and CDR2 FQNEAQ (reference sequence). V was clipped by 2 bases and J by 5 bases, with 12 bases between them. This chain's CDR3 is CASSLPGSWETQYF. The CDR3 region has the DNA TGTGCCAGCAGCTTACCTGGTAGCTGGGAGACCCAGTACTTC.

The chain uses TRBV29-1 and TRBJ2-2, with 10 positions matching TRBD2. This CDR3 comprises 14 residues. From germline, CDR1 is SQVTM and CDR2 ANQGSEA. For the CDR3, the DNA is TGCGGGGCATGGGGGACTAGCGAATGGGGGGAGCTGTTTTTT. The encoded protein is CGAWGTSEWGELFF.

The chain recombines TRBV7-6 with TRBJ2-1, with 11 bases matching TRBD2. CDR3 size: 17 residues. After removal of 3 bases from V and 6 bases from J, the junction contained 10 bases not matched to a gene. Germline CDR1 reads SGHVS; CDR2 reads FNYEAQ. In DNA form, the CDR3 reads TGTGCCAGCAGCTTTAGATTAGCGGGAGGGCCCCTCAATGAGCAGTTCTTC. As protein: CASSFRLAGGPLNEQFF.

This chain uses TRBV6-1 with TRBJ2-3; D is possibly TRBD2 (7 bases). The V gene lost 3 bases and the J gene lost 9 bases, with 10 bases spanning the gap. CDR3 length: 12 amino acids. The V gene's germline CDR1 is MNHNS and CDR2 SASEGT. In DNA form, the CDR3 reads TGTGCCAGCAGTGATGGGGGGGGCACGCAGTATTTT. Translated, it gives CASSDGGGTQYF.

The rearrangement uses TRBV4-1 and TRBJ2-1; TRBD2 matches at 9 bases. J lost 7 bases, V lost 0 bases, and 16 bases had no gene match. CDR1 and CDR2 from the germline V gene are MGHRA and YSYEKL. This CDR3 has 19 residues. CDR3 in DNA: TGCGCCAGCAGCCAAGATCGTAGTTTGCGGGGGGGCGTATTGAATGAGCAGTTCTTC. Amino acids: CASSQDRSLRGGVLNEQFF.

This clone has a single count. The chain employs TRBV25-1 and TRBJ2-5; 7 bases are shared with TRBD1. The V and J ends lost 2 bases and 3 bases, in that order; junction bases with no gene match: 6. CDR3 size: 15 residues. Germline V gene sequence: CDR1 MGHDK, CDR2 SYGVNS. This chain's CDR3 is CASSEPSRGKETQYF. DNA for the CDR3: TGTGCCAGCAGTGAACCGTCCAGGGGGAAAGAGACCCAGTACTTC.